The source of this T cell receptor beta chain is a study of human thymus T cells. The CDR3 totals 12 residues. Germline V CDR1 and CDR2: SNHLY, FYNNEI. Deletions cut 7 bases from V and 4 bases from J, with 10 bases between. The study's findings and limits: Among thymic and blood repertoires, usage of V and J genes appeared biased.

With regard to this clone: Its antigen is unknown.

The repertoire was sequenced with immunoSEQ multiplex PCR; TCRdb's copy has only in-frame clones and lacks some. Of 54,000 or so clones listed, around 94% are singletons. This chain uses TRBV2 with TRBJ1-2, with no clear D. The source material was blood. This sequence originates from a boy under two years old with a congenital heart defect but otherwise immunologically healthy. CDR3 protein: CASKYTPYGYTF. CDR3 coding DNA: TGTGCCAGCAAATACACCCCCTATGGCTACACCTTC.